The TCR beta chain under discussion was sequenced for a study of vaccination and CD4 T cells after COVID-19. The CDR3 has 14 residues. V shed 8 bases and J shed 4 bases, with 17 bases lying between them. CDR1 is LNHDA and CDR2 is SQIVND in the germline V gene (reference sequence). Worth noting for this clonotype: What it binds is unknown.

Sequencing of DNA taken from cultured CD4+ T cells relied on the Oncomine TCR Beta short-read assay. TCRdb analysed the PCR reads with MiXCR anew, one entry per CDR3 protein. The repertoire holds 20,000 to 25,000 distinct CDR3 sequences, with around two fifths as singletons. Stated time point: late sampling 161 to 241 days after vaccination in a few convalescent patients. The sample's treatment: 10-day PBMC culture with coronavirus spike peptide pools or control peptides (ViraFEST assay). ViraFEST expanded antigen-specific T cells with peptide pools, then sequenced TCRs. The receptor was isolated from a human donor who had recovered from COVID-19. Sequenced here: CD4+ T cells from blood, cultured in vitro, sampled about 7 months after SARS-CoV-2 vaccination. V usage is TRBV19 and J usage is TRBJ2-5, with D perhaps given as TRBD1 or TRBD2 (7 bases each). CDR3 DNA sequence: TGTGCCAGTCGCCGACAGGGAGGGGGAGAGACCCAGTACTTC. Its protein product is CASRRQGGGETQYF.